This is a list of T cell receptor beta chains from one sample in a study of T cells in Graves' hyperthyroidism and ophthalmopathy. TCRdb passed the multiplex PCR reads through MiXCR, listing each CDR3 protein once. This repertoire shows around 350,000 distinct CDR3 sequences, roughly 19% found once; its top ten account for 3.7%. The specimen sequenced was blood. The receptors shown here come from a woman aged 18-29 years with Graves' hyperthyroidism. CDR3s include the opening cysteine and the closing phenylalanine or tryptophan. The D gene is left open where the match is weak. Size is omitted from some rows. Given values are once, few, many or a class for expanded clones.

j_gene | d_gene | v_gene | abundance | CDR3aa | CDR3nt
TRBJ1-1 | - | TRBV10-3 | many | CAISAGRGGGLNTEAFF | TGTGCCATCAGTGCAGGGAGGGGCGGCGGACTAAACACTGAAGCTTTCTTT
TRBJ2-7 | - | TRBV11-2 | many | CASSLDRGPYEQYF | TGTGCCAGCAGCTTAGATCGAGGGCCTTACGAGCAGTACTTC
TRBJ2-7 | - | TRBV11-2 | many | CASSLVGSDNSYEQYF | TGTGCCAGCAGCTTAGTAGGGTCAGACAACTCCTACGAGCAGTACTTC
TRBJ1-1 | - | TRBV6-2/TRBV6-3 | - | CASERRALTGTEAFF | TGTGCCAGCGAGAGAAGGGCCCTCACGGGGACTGAAGCTTTCTTT
TRBJ1-1 | - | TRBV29-1 | many | CSVAPLSKSTEAFF | TGCAGCGTTGCCCCCCTCTCGAAGAGCACTGAAGCTTTCTTT
TRBJ2-5 | - | TRBV3-1 | few | CASSQDLRAQYF | TGTGCCAGCAGCCAAGATCTAAGGGCCCAGTACTTC
TRBJ1-1 | - | TRBV29-1 | many | CSVAGQLNTEAFF | TGCAGCGTTGCAGGACAGCTGAACACTGAAGCTTTCTTT
TRBJ1-5 | - | TRBV4-1 | many | CASSPGTRGSQPQHF | TGCGCCAGCAGCCCGGGTACGAGGGGAAGTCAGCCCCAGCATTTT
TRBJ2-7 | - | TRBV13 | few | CASSSSPGASYEQYF | TGTGCCAGCAGCTCATCCCCGGGGGCCTCCTACGAGCAGTACTTC
TRBJ1-1 | TRBD1 | TRBV12-3/TRBV12-4 | many | CASSLDQTGWTEAFF | TGTGCCAGCAGTTTGGATCAGACAGGGTGGACTGAAGCTTTCTTT
TRBJ2-7 | - | TRBV7-2 | many | CASSLLGALYEQYF | TGTGCCAGCAGCTTATTAGGGGCCCTTTACGAGCAGTACTTC
TRBJ2-7 | - | TRBV4-1 | few | CASSQAKGFSCEQYF | TGCGCCAGCAGCCAAGCGAAGGGCTTCTCCTGCGAGCAGTACTTC
TRBJ2-4 | TRBD1 | TRBV20-1 | many | CSARKVGQGNIQYF | TGCAGTGCTAGAAAGGTGGGACAGGGGAACATTCAGTACTTC
TRBJ1-5 | - | TRBV12-3/TRBV12-4 | many | CASSLAYGDQPQHF | TGTGCCAGCAGTTTAGCTTACGGGGATCAGCCCCAGCATTTT
TRBJ2-7 | TRBD2 | TRBV5-1 | - | CASSNLAGQLEQYF | TGCGCCAGCAGCAACTTAGCGGGACAACTCGAGCAGTACTTC
TRBJ1-6 | TRBD1 | TRBV4-2 | few | CASSQPQGEGGNSPLHF | TGTGCCAGCAGCCAGCCCCAGGGGGAAGGAGGGAACTCACCCCTCCACTTT
TRBJ2-2 | TRBD2 | TRBV6-1 | once | CASRGGSTHTGELFF | TGTGCCAGCAGGGGGGGGTCCACACACACCGGGGAGCTGTTTTTT
TRBJ1-2 | TRBD1 | TRBV6-7 | - | CAQNEDRLRYGYTF | TGTGCCCAAAATGAGGACAGGTTACGGTATGGCTACACCTTC
TRBJ1-2 | TRBD1 | TRBV20-1 | many | CSARDRGKGGYTF | TGCAGTGCTCGGGACAGGGGAAAGGGAGGCTACACCTTC